This TCR beta chain was profiled in a study of long-term antiretroviral therapy in people with HIV. It was version v3.0 of the immunoSEQ assay that was run at survey level. The table came from immunoSEQ multiplex PCR; TCRdb's copy has only in-frame clones and leaves some out. The table has 30,000 to 40,000 clones, roughly 82% seen once. The V segment lost 3 bases and the J segment 6 bases; nucleotides outside the gene matches: 6. This CDR3 contains 14 residues. Germline assignment: CDR1 LNHNV and CDR2 YYDKDF (reference sequence). This clonotype originated in a man aged 18 to 35 with HIV. The sequencing here drew on unsorted PBMCs, taken 0.3 years after starting antiretroviral therapy. The V and J genes are TRBV15 and TRBJ2-7; TRBD1 matches at 9 bases. CDR3 residues: CATSRYSTGGEQYF. The CDR3 DNA reads TGTGCCACCAGCAGGTACTCGACAGGGGGCGAGCAGTACTTC.